This is a list of T cell receptor beta chains from one sample in a study of early T cells in non-severe SARS-CoV-2 infection. TCRdb re-called the 5' RACE reads with MiXCR, one entry per CDR3 protein. Of about 110,000 distinct CDR3 sequences in the sample, 8.5% to 14% were seen once. Sequences were obtained from whole blood. The receptors were sampled from an adult who was a healthcare worker with PCR-confirmed SARS-CoV-2 infection or an uninfected control (not recorded which). CDR3s include the opening cysteine and the closing phenylalanine or tryptophan.

TRBV20-1	TRBJ2-3	13	CSWDAASTDTQYF
TRBV9	TRBJ1-3	14	CASSVGETGNTIYF
TRBV9	TRBJ2-1	15	CASSQPGHASDEQFF
TRBV5-1	TRBJ2-3	15	CASSFDVTLADTQYF
TRBV20-1	TRBJ1-6	15	CSARGRGRIDSPLHF
TRBV20-1	TRBJ2-1	13	CSARRSSYNEQFF
TRBV25-1	TRBJ2-7	12	CASSRGPYEQYF
TRBV12-3/TRBV12-4	TRBJ2-1	15	CASSSSGRAGNEQFF
TRBV20-1	TRBJ2-1	13	CSASGSRVNEQFF
TRBV2	TRBJ2-7	15	CASSEALLESDEQYF
TRBV29-1	TRBJ1-1	14	CSAGTRTGPTEAFF
TRBV11-2	TRBJ2-5	16	CASSLGWGTNQETQYF
TRBV5-1	TRBJ2-3	14	CASSLADDTDTQYF
TRBV20-1	TRBJ2-7	13	CSAGRQGPYEQYF
TRBV6-2/TRBV6-3	TRBJ2-3	15	CASSYVRWSTDTQYF
TRBV24-1	TRBJ2-1	16	CATSDLNSGSSNEQFF
TRBV27	TRBJ2-3	14	CASSLWGRFDTQYF
TRBV5-5	TRBJ2-5	15	CASSPTTGGVETQYF
TRBV6-2/TRBV6-3	TRBJ2-3	14	CASGKTRGVDTQYF
TRBV7-8	TRBJ2-1	16	CASSFWSSGRGDEQFF
TRBV19	TRBJ2-1	13	CASLSRSYNEQFF
TRBV6-2/TRBV6-3	TRBJ2-7	11	CASGLATEQYF
TRBV6-2/TRBV6-3	TRBJ2-1	15	CASSYGAGLYNEQFF
TRBV6-5	TRBJ1-2	16	CASSLQTGTGNYGYTF
TRBV6-6	TRBJ2-3	14	CASSYVAPTDTQYF
TRBV5-1	TRBJ2-3	13	CASRQGGADTQYF
TRBV10-3	TRBJ2-7	13	CAISEPGSHEQYF
TRBV29-1	TRBJ2-1	14	CSVVAGGPYNEQFF
TRBV9	TRBJ2-7	14	CASSVGNSAYEQYF
TRBV28	TRBJ2-7	13	CASRVLATDEQYF
TRBV6-1	TRBJ1-2	12	CASSEPLKSTLF
TRBV5-1	TRBJ1-1	13	CASSDTLNTEAFF
TRBV9	TRBJ2-7	14	CASSGGMSPYEQYF
TRBV6-1	TRBJ2-4	13	CASSENRKNIQYF
TRBV27	TRBJ2-7	15	CASSLSTSGKGEQYF
TRBV20-1	TRBJ2-2	11	CSATGGGELFF
TRBV7-9	TRBJ2-1	12	CASSLQYNEQFF
TRBV6-5	TRBJ2-2	14	CASSYGANTGELFF
TRBV11-2	TRBJ2-7	15	CASSLETGATYEQYF